Following are 20 T cell receptor beta chains from one sample sequenced in a study of response to subunit inactivated influenza vaccine. TCRdb processed the RT-PCR reads anew with MiXCR; each CDR3 protein has one entry. The sample includes fewer than 400,000 distinct CDR3 sequences, 21% of them seen just once. The sequencing here drew on PBMCs from blood, taken about 19 months after vaccination. The receptors shown here come from a man aged 50 to 75 who received an inactivated influenza vaccine.

The chain couples TRBV2 to TRBJ2-2, with 9 positions matching TRBD1. The junction had 4 bases not matched to a gene; V was cut back by 6 bases and J by 5 bases. The CDR3 covers 14 residues. Germline V lookup: CDR1 SNHLY, CDR2 FYNNEI. The CDR3 DNA is TGTGCCAGCAGGGAGGACAGGGGAACCGGGGAGCTGTTTTTT. Translation: CASREDRGTGELFF.

In this sample, this clonotype turned up a few times. This chain connects TRBV20-1 to TRBJ2-5; perhaps D is TRBD1 or TRBD2 (5 bases each). Germline-derived CDR1 and CDR2 are DFQATT and SNEGSKA (reference sequence). There are 13 residues in the CDR3. Trimming took 3 bases from V and 5 from J, leaving 13 bases between them. CDR3 nucleotides: TGCAGTGCTAGTGGGACCATCCGGGAGACCCAGTACTTC. This gives the protein CSASGTIRETQYF.

This chain uses TRBV4-3 with TRBJ1-2; weak D call: TRBD1 (6 bases). CDR3 length: 16 residues. The germline CDR1 and CDR2 sequences are LGHNA and YSLEER. V gave up 0 bases and J gave up 4 bases, with 15 bases separating them. The CDR3 protein is CASSQEFQGGGYGYTF. The CDR3 nucleotides are TGCGCCAGCAGCCAAGAATTTCAGGGAGGGGGCTATGGCTACACCTTC.

This chain joins TRBV9 and TRBJ1-1, with 9 bases fitting TRBD1. Germline trimming cut 4 bases from V and 1 base from J; bases unmatched to any gene: 5. This CDR3 region has 15 residues. Per germline, CDR1 SGDLS and CDR2 YYNGEE. The CDR3 DNA follows: TGTGCCAGCAGCCCACAGGGGGCTACGAACACTGAAGCTTTCTTT. Its translation: CASSPQGATNTEAFF.

The V gene is TRBV2, the J gene TRBJ2-7, with D perhaps matching TRBD1 (6 bases). The ends were cut back, 8 bases at V and 6 bases at J, with 17 bases in the middle. From germline, CDR1 is SNHLY and CDR2 FYNNEI. The CDR3 is 13 residues long. The CDR3 spells CASDNRDIFEQYF. CDR3 DNA: TGTGCCAGCGATAACCGGGACATCTTCGAGCAGTACTTC. The full variable domain, its missing parts supplied by reference TRBV2 and TRBJ2-7, is EPEVTQTPSHQVTQMGQEVILRCVPISNHLYFYWYRQILGQKVEFLVSFYNNEISEKSEIFDDQFSVERPDGSNFTLKIRSTKLEDSAMYFCASDNRDIFEQYFGPGTRLTVT.

This clonotype has a handful of counts. CDR3 in DNA: TGTGCCAGCAGTGAAAGACAGATCGGGGCCTACGAGCAGTACTTC. As protein: CASSERQIGAYEQYF. The chain employs TRBV2 and TRBJ2-7; tentatively, D is TRBD1 or TRBD2 (5 bases each). There are 15 residues in the CDR3. Trimming removed 2 bases at V and 2 bases at J, with 13 bases between. Germline values: CDR1 SNHLY, CDR2 FYNNEI.

The V call is TRBV3-1, the J call TRBJ2-7; D uncertain. The V and J ends lost 3 bases and 3 bases respectively, with 6 bases between them. Germline V gene sequence: CDR1 LGHDT, CDR2 YNNKEL (reference sequence). The length of the CDR3 is 12 residues. The CDR3 DNA sequence: TGTGCCAGCAGCCAGGTTAGCTACGAGCAGTACTTC. Translating gives CASSQVSYEQYF.

This clonotype was recorded many times. The J gene is TRBJ1-4, the V gene TRBV20-1; 7 bases agree with TRBD1. J gave up 8 bases and V 1 base, and 4 bases lay outside the gene matches. Germline CDR1 and CDR2: DFQATT and SNEGSKA (reference sequence). This CDR3 is 13 amino acids long. The chain's CDR3 is CSARAGGDEKLFF. DNA for the CDR3: TGCAGTGCTAGAGCAGGGGGAGACGAAAAACTGTTTTTT.

In its sample, this clonotype was seen a few times. The V call is TRBV7-9, the J call TRBJ1-2; 7 nucleotides align to TRBD1. The germline V gene encodes CDR1 SEHNR and CDR2 FQNEAQ (reference sequence). V shed 5 bases and J 2 bases; nucleotides not matched to a gene: 5. The CDR3 runs 14 residues. The CDR3 spells CASSALDRNYGYTF. DNA for the CDR3: TGTGCCAGCAGCGCCCTGGACAGGAACTATGGCTACACCTTC.

The V call is TRBV4-3, the J call TRBJ2-6, with D tentatively TRBD1 or TRBD2 (6 bases each). CDR3 length: 16 residues. CDR1 is LGHNA and CDR2 is YSLEER in the germline V gene. Trimming removed 0 bases at V and 2 bases at J, with 8 bases between. The CDR3 loop reads CASSQERGAGANVLTF. The CDR3 region has the DNA TGCGCCAGCAGCCAAGAAAGGGGGGCTGGGGCCAACGTCCTGACTTTC.

The chain employs TRBV6-1 and TRBJ1-6; possible D gene TRBD1, 5 bases. Trimming took 5 bases from V and 6 from J, leaving 14 bases between them. There are 15 residues in the CDR3. Per the germline V gene, CDR1 is MNHNS and CDR2 is SASEGT. Here the CDR3 DNA reads TGTGCCAGCAGTCTCCTGGGGGTTGGTAATTCACCCCTCCACTTT. Its translation is CASSLLGVGNSPLHF.

With regard to this clonotype: This may arise from a read error, as a much more abundant clone is one base away. This sequence joins TRBV29-1 and TRBJ1-3; D unresolved. Germline CDR1 SQVTM, CDR2 ANQGSEA. This CDR3 region has 14 residues. CDR3 sequence: CSVVDGVSGNSIYF. The CDR3 DNA reads TGCAGCGTTGTGGACGGAGTCTCTGGAAACTCCATATATTTT.

This chain uses TRBV20-1 with TRBJ2-7; 9 bases agree with TRBD1. This CDR3 comprises 14 residues. Germline loops: CDR1 DFQATT, CDR2 SNEGSKA (reference sequence). With 3 bases clipped from V and 3 bases from J, the junction kept 6 bases outside the gene matches. The CDR3 bases are TGCAGTGCTAGGGGGACAGGGAGATACTACGAGCAGTACTTC. Translated: CSARGTGRYYEQYF.

This clonotype was found a few times. One end of the junction fails to match germline, which may point to a read error. This chain uses TRBV6-2 or TRBV6-3 with TRBJ2-1; D is uncertain. This CDR3 spans 11 amino acids. CDR1 is MNHEY, CDR2 SVGEGT, per germline. The CDR3 region is CASRSGPFPVF. In DNA form, the CDR3 reads TGTGCCAGCAGATCCGGGCCCTTCCCGGTCTTC.

This clonotype showed up just a few times. The genes are TRBV10-3 and TRBJ2-2; 8 positions match TRBD1. The V gene end was trimmed by 5 bases and the J gene end by 8 bases; junction bases not matched to a gene: 4. CDR3 length: 13 residues. Germline CDR1 is ENHRY and CDR2 is SYGVKD. The CDR3 protein is CAISKDRAGELFF. CDR3 nucleotide sequence: TGTGCCATCAGTAAGGACAGGGCTGGGGAGCTGTTTTTT.

The chain links TRBV13 to TRBJ1-1, with TRBD1 identical over 7 bases. Unmatched junction bases numbered 4, after V lost 0 bases and J lost 0 bases. This CDR3 has 16 amino acids. In germline, CDR1 is PRHDT, CDR2 FYEKMQ (reference sequence). The CDR3 loop is CASSLGPGQLNTEAFF. As DNA, the CDR3 is TGTGCCAGCAGCTTAGGCCCGGGACAGTTGAACACTGAAGCTTTCTTT.

The chain combines TRBV5-1 with TRBJ1-2, with D possibly being TRBD1 (5 bases). The V end lost 4 bases, the J end lost 4 bases, and 14 bases lay between the germline ends. CDR1 is SGHRS, CDR2 YFSETQ, per germline. The CDR3 spans 14 residues. The CDR3 sequence is CASSRGGEGYGYTF. In nucleotides, the CDR3 is TGCGCCAGCAGCCGGGGAGGGGAGGGCTATGGCTACACCTTC.

This clonotype was seen only a few times. This chain uses TRBV7-9 with TRBJ1-1, with no clear D. The V and J ends lost 2 bases and 1 base respectively, with 8 bases between them. Germline CDR1 reads SEHNR; CDR2 reads FQNEAQ (reference sequence). The CDR3 covers 14 residues. CDR3 sequence: CASSLYGPNTEAFF. In DNA form, the CDR3 reads TGTGCCAGCAGCTTATATGGACCGAACACTGAAGCTTTCTTT.

The rearrangement uses TRBV9 and TRBJ2-3, with D uncertain. CDR3 length: 15 residues. Trimming took off 0 bases at V and 4 bases at J, with 12 bases between the two ends. Germline assignment: CDR1 SGDLS and CDR2 YYNGEE. CDR3 loop: CASSVEVAVPDTQYF. CDR3 nucleotide sequence: TGTGCCAGCAGCGTAGAAGTTGCCGTCCCAGATACGCAGTATTTT.

The chain has TRBV7-2 and TRBJ2-3; D call uncertain. Germline CDR1 and CDR2: SGHTA and FQGNSA. Trimming took off 4 bases at V and 1 base at J, with 12 bases between the two ends. CDR3 size: 15 residues. CDR3 nucleotides: TGTGCCAGCAGCTCCAATGTGTGGCGCACAGATACGCAGTATTTT. Translating it yields CASSSNVWRTDTQYF.